This entry lists 17 T cell receptor beta chains sequenced from one sample in a study of T cell responses to AZD1222 COVID-19 vaccine. This table comes from immunoSEQ multiplex PCR, and its TCRdb copy is limited to in-frame clones, with some not included. This sample yields roughly 190,000 clones, of which 93% are seen a single time; 3.9% belongs to the top ten. Source: peripheral blood, taken on day 0 of AZD1222 vaccination. Receptors were obtained from an adult in good health.

This chain connects TRBV6-1 to TRBJ2-6; no definite D call. The CDR3 spans 15 residues. V dropped 1 base and J dropped 0 bases, with 4 bases sitting between them. Germline V gene lookup returns CDR1 MNHNS and CDR2 SASEGT. The CDR3 nucleotides read TGTGCCAGCAGTGAAGAAAACTCTGGGGCCAACGTCCTGACTTTC. This codes for CASSEENSGANVLTF.

The V and J genes are TRBV2 and TRBJ1-1, with TRBD1 as a possible D gene (5 bases). This CDR3 is 15 amino acids long. V lost 8 bases and J lost 2, with 18 bases in between. Germline V gene sequence: CDR1 SNHLY, CDR2 FYNNEI. CDR3 protein: CASHARGVRNTEAFF. As DNA, the CDR3 is TGTGCCAGCCATGCTCGGGGGGTTCGCAACACTGAAGCTTTCTTT.

The V and J genes are TRBV11-2 and TRBJ2-3; D is uncertain. CDR3 length: 14 amino acids. V was shortened by 0 bases and J by 6 bases, with 10 bases between the two germline ends. Germline loops: CDR1 SGHAT, CDR2 FQNNGV. Here the CDR3 DNA reads TGTGCCAGCAGCTTAGAGGCCCAGTGGGATACGCAGTATTTT. Protein sequence: CASSLEAQWDTQYF.

The rearrangement links TRBV19 to TRBJ1-5; D ambiguous. With 5 bases removed from V and 2 bases from J, the gap between germline ends came to 10 bases. The CDR3 covers 14 residues. From germline, CDR1 is LNHDA and CDR2 SQIVND (reference sequence). CDR3 in amino acids: CASSWVSGNQPQHF. In DNA form, the CDR3 reads TGTGCCAGTAGTTGGGTCTCAGGCAATCAGCCCCAGCATTTT. The full variable domain, with the rest looked up from reference TRBV19 and TRBJ1-5, is DGGITQSPKYLFRKEGQNVTLSCEQNLNHDAMYWYRQDPGQGLRLIYYSQIVNDFQKGDIAEGYSVSREKKESFPLTVTSAQKNPTAFYLCASSWVSGNQPQHFGDGTRLSIL.

The chain is built from TRBV30 and TRBJ2-1, with a tentative D call TRBD2 (6 bases). Per germline, CDR1 GTSNPN and CDR2 SVGIG (reference sequence). The length of the CDR3 is 14 residues. Here the CDR3 DNA reads TGTGCACTTTGTCCGGGACTCCCATACAATGAGCAGTTCTTC. Protein product: CALCPGLPYNEQFF.

This chain uses TRBV9 with TRBJ2-1, with no clear D. V lost 4 bases and J 11 bases, leaving 13 bases between the germline ends. Germline lookup yields CDR1 SGDLS and CDR2 YYNGEE. The CDR3 totals 12 residues. As DNA, the CDR3 is TGTGCCAGCAGCCCGCAATGGGATAAGCAGTTCTTC. Translating it yields CASSPQWDKQFF.

This clone was counted a single time. The chain couples TRBV11-2 to TRBJ1-1; perhaps TRBD1 as D (6 bases). V was clipped by 3 bases and J by 1 base, with 15 bases between them. In germline, CDR1 is SGHAT, CDR2 FQNNGV. This CDR3 has 16 amino acids. The CDR3 DNA follows: TGTGCCAGCAGCTTGACAGGTTTTCCCAGGAACACTGAAGCTTTCTTT. It is translated as CASSLTGFPRNTEAFF.

The rearrangement links TRBV27 to TRBJ1-5; possibly TRBD1 for D (5 bases). The CDR3 runs 16 residues. V was trimmed by 3 bases and J by 4 bases, leaving 16 bases between them. Germline-derived CDR1 and CDR2 are MNHEY and SMNVEV (reference sequence). CDR3 loop: CASSFLSGRKNQPQHF. The CDR3 coding sequence is TGTGCCAGCAGTTTTCTTTCGGGGCGGAAAAATCAGCCCCAGCATTTT.

The gene calls are TRBV21-1 and TRBJ2-7; the table's D call, TRBD2, was not checked against the DNA. TRBV21-1 has pseudogene status. The CDR3 contains 14 residues. The CDR3 protein is CARRERGDSYEQYF. DNA for the CDR3: TGTGCCAGGAGGGAGCGGGGGGACTCCTACGAGCAGTACTTC.

V usage is TRBV7-6 and J usage is TRBJ2-3, with TRBD2 identical over 12 bases. J lost 3 bases, V lost 2 bases, and 9 bases had no gene match. The germline CDR1 and CDR2 sequences are SGHVS and FNYEAQ. The CDR3 length is 18 residues. The CDR3 sequence: CASSLSLGLAGRTDTQYF. The CDR3 nucleotides are TGTGCCAGCAGCTTAAGCCTGGGACTAGCGGGTAGAACAGATACGCAGTATTTT.

This clone was recorded only once. The chain joins TRBV3-1 (or the pseudogene TRBV3-2) to TRBJ2-1; TRBD2 agrees at 13 bases. The CDR3 totals 15 residues. The V gene's germline CDR1 is LGHDT and CDR2 YNNKEL (reference sequence). V lost 8 bases, J lost 12 bases, and 13 bases stayed unmatched. CDR3 coding DNA: TGTGCCAGCGGTCTCCAACTAGCGGGAGGGCAACCGCAGTTCTTC. Amino acid sequence: CASGLQLAGGQPQFF.

This clone was counted once. This chain links TRBV19 with TRBJ2-1, with D tentatively TRBD1 or TRBD2 (5 bases each). This CDR3 has 15 amino acids. From germline, CDR1 is LNHDA and CDR2 SQIVND (reference sequence). V dropped 2 bases and J dropped 10 bases, with 18 bases sitting between them. This chain's CDR3 is CASSIPWDGFGEQFF. The CDR3 DNA is TGTGCCAGTAGTATACCCTGGGACGGGTTTGGGGAGCAGTTCTTC.

The genes are TRBV5-6 and TRBJ2-3; 12 bases fit TRBD2. This CDR3 has 17 residues. After removal of 4 bases from V and 0 bases from J, the junction contained 6 bases not matched to a gene. Germline assignment: CDR1 SGHDT and CDR2 YYEEEE. DNA of the CDR3: TGTGCCAGCAGCCATCGGACTAGCGGGACTAGCACAGATACGCAGTATTTT. Translation gives CASSHRTSGTSTDTQYF.

This chain joins TRBV6-5 and TRBJ1-6; no reliable D call. This CDR3 spans 15 amino acids. Trimming shortened V by 2 bases and J by 8 bases, and 13 bases separated the two germline ends. CDR1 is MNHEY and CDR2 is SVGAGI in the germline V gene. The CDR3 sequence is CASSYQMEGYSPLHF. The CDR3 nucleotides read TGTGCCAGCAGTTACCAAATGGAGGGATATTCACCCCTCCACTTT.

This sequence joins TRBV6-8 and TRBJ1-2; 10 bases are a match to TRBD1. The CDR3 extends over 12 amino acids. V lost 7 bases, J lost 7 bases, and 3 bases stayed unmatched. Per the germline V gene, CDR1 is MNHGY and CDR2 is SAAAGT. The CDR3 region is CASIRQGAGYTF. Here the CDR3 DNA reads TGTGCCAGCATTCGACAGGGGGCTGGCTACACCTTC.

The rearrangement uses TRBV5-1 and TRBJ1-2; no clear D. CDR1 is SGHRS and CDR2 is YFSETQ in the germline V gene. The CDR3 is 13 residues long. V was pared by 4 bases and J by 4 bases, with 11 bases between. CDR3 sequence: CASSPGSFYGYTF. For the CDR3, the DNA is TGCGCCAGCAGCCCGGGGAGCTTCTATGGCTACACCTTC.

This clone was picked up one time. The genes are TRBV2 and TRBJ1-4; D is perhaps TRBD1 (6 bases). This CDR3 region has 14 residues. Trimming left V 6 bases short and J 7 bases short, with 15 bases between. CDR1 SNHLY and CDR2 FYNNEI come from the germline V gene. CDR3 protein: CASSSQGRGEKLFF. The DNA of the CDR3 is TGTGCCAGCAGCTCACAGGGCCGGGGTGAAAAACTGTTTTTT.